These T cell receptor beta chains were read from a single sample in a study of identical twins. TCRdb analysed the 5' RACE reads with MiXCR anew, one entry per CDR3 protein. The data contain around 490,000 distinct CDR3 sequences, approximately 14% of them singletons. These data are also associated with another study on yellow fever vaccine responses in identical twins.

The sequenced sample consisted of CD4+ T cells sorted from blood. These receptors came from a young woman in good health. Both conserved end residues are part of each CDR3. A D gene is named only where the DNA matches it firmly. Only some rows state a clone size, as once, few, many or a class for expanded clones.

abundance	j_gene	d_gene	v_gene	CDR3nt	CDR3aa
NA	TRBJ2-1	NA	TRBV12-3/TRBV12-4	TGTGCCAGCAAACCCTCCGGGGGTAGCTCCTACAATGAGCAGTTCTTC	CASKPSGGSSYNEQFF
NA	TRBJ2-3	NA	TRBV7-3	TGTGCCAGCAGCTCTGGTAGCGAAAGCACAGATACGCAGTATTTT	CASSSGSESTDTQYF
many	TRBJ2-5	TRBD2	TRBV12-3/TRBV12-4	TGTGCCAGCAGTCCCGCGGGCGGGAGGAGGAGAGAGACCCAGTACTTC	CASSPAGGRRRETQYF
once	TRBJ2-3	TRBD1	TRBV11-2	TGTGCCAGCAGCCCCGGGACAGGGTATAAAGATACGCAGTATTTT	CASSPGTGYKDTQYF
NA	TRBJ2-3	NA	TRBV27	TGTGCCAGCAGTTCCGAATTTTCTAGCGCCAGTAGCACAGATACGCAGTATTTT	CASSSEFSSASSTDTQYF
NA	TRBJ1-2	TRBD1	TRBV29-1	TGCAGCGTTAAAGGGACAGCCAACTATGGCTACACCTTC	CSVKGTANYGYTF
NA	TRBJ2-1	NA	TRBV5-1	TGCGCCAGCAGCTTGGTCGCAGTCTCCTACAATGAGCAGTTCTTC	CASSLVAVSYNEQFF
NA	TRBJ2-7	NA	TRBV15	TGTGCCACCAGCAGAGATAAGGGTCTTGCCGAGCAGTACTTC	CATSRDKGLAEQYF
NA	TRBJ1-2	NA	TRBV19	TGTGCCAGTAGTCCCGGGACGAGAGGCTACACCTTC	CASSPGTRGYTF
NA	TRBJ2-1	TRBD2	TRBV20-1	TGCAGTGCTCGACTCGGGACTATAGCCAATGAGCAGTTCTTC	CSARLGTIANEQFF
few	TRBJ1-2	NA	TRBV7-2	TGTGCCAGCAGCTTAGTTGAGGGATCGATTGACACCTTC	CASSLVEGSIDTF
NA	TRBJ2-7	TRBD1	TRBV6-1	TGTGCCAGCAGACAGGGGGTCGACATCTCCTACGAGCAGTACTTC	CASRQGVDISYEQYF
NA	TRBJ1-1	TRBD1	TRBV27	TGTGCCACCAGGCCCCGGGACAGGTCTACTGAAGCTTTCTTT	CATRPRDRSTEAFF
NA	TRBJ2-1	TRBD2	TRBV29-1	TGCAGCGTTGAAGCGGGGGGGTACTCCTACAATGAGCAGTTCTTC	CSVEAGGYSYNEQFF
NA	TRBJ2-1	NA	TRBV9	TGTGCCAGCAGCGTCCAAGCAGGTCGCAATGAGCAGTTCTTC	CASSVQAGRNEQFF
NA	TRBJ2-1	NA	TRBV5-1	TGCGCCAGCAGGCCCGCCGATTCCTACAATGAGCAGTTCTTC	CASRPADSYNEQFF
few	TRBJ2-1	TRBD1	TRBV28	TGTGCCAGCACCGGGACAGGGTCCCATGAGCAGTTCTTC	CASTGTGSHEQFF
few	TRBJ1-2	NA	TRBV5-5	TGTGCCAGCAGCAATCTACAGGGATTGGACTATGGCTACACCTTC	CASSNLQGLDYGYTF
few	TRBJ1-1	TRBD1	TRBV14	TGTGCCAGCAGCCAACCGGGACAGAGCTATACTGAAGCTTTCTTT	CASSQPGQSYTEAFF
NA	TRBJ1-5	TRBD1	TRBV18	TGTGCCAGCTCACCAGGGACCGACAGGGGGGGCAATCAGCCCCAGCATTTT	CASSPGTDRGGNQPQHF
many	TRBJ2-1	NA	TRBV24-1	TGTGCCACCAGTGATTTTACGAGCCGGCAGTTCTTC	CATSDFTSRQFF
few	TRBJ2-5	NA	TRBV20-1	TGCAGTGCTAGGTGGGGGATCCAAGAGACCCAGTACTTC	CSARWGIQETQYF
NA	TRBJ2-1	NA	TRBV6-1	TGTGCCAGCAGTGTTGGGATAGCCAATGAGCAGTTCTTC	CASSVGIANEQFF
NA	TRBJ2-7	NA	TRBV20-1	TGCAGTGCTAGTAGAAGCGAACTTACCTACGAGCAGTACTTC	CSASRSELTYEQYF
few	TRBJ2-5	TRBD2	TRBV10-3	TGTGCCATCAGCACTAGCGGGGGTCAAGAGACCCAGTACTTC	CAISTSGGQETQYF
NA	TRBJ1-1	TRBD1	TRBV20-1	TGCAGTGCTAGGTCGGACAGGGGGGAAGACACTGAAGCTTTCTTT	CSARSDRGEDTEAFF
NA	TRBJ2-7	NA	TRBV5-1	TGCGCCAGCAGCGGCGAGAGGGAGTACGAGCAGTACTTC	CASSGEREYEQYF
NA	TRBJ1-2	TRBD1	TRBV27	TGTGCCAGCAGTCCCGGGACAGGGGATCATGGCTACACCTTC	CASSPGTGDHGYTF
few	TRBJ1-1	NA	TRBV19	TGTGCCAGTAGTGGGGTCGACACGAACACTGAAGCTTTCTTT	CASSGVDTNTEAFF
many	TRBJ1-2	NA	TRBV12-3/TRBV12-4	TGTGCCAGCAGTCTAACGGGAGGTTATGGCTACACCTTC	CASSLTGGYGYTF
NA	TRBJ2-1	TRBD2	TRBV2	TGTGCCAGCGTGATGGGGCGGGAGGCCAATGAGCAGTTCTTC	CASVMGREANEQFF